This T cell receptor (beta chain) was identified during a study of T cell responses to AZD1222 COVID-19 vaccine. The V end lost 2 bases, the J end lost 8 bases, and 16 bases lay between the germline ends. There are 15 residues in the CDR3. Germline CDR1 reads SGHNT; CDR2 reads YYREEE (reference sequence). TCRdb's table, derived via immunoSEQ multiplex PCR, lists solely in-frame clones and lacks some. The sample lists some 100,000 clones, 92% seen once, with under 3.5% in the top ten. A note on this clone: What it binds is not known.

Study-wide points: Seropositive AZD1222 recipients at baseline numbered only five or six. Distributed over spike, vaccine-associated CD4 TCRs predominated at 160-218 and 743-854.

This specimen was peripheral blood, taken 28 days after the second AZD1222 dose. The clonotype comes from an adult who received the AZD1222 COVID-19 vaccine. The gene calls are TRBV5-4 and TRBJ1-4; tentatively, D is TRBD1 (6 bases). The CDR3 is CASSLQQGGHEKLFF. For the CDR3, the DNA is TGTGCCAGCAGCTTACAACAGGGAGGCCACGAAAAACTGTTTTTT.